This entry is about one T cell receptor beta chain. The CDR3 extends 3 residues past the end of the read, so its final part is completed from the germline J gene. The entry originates in a study of T cells in women clearing cervical HPV infection. The method was immunoSEQ multiplex PCR; TCRdb's version includes in-frame clones alone and lacks a portion of them. The sample shows around 44,000 clones, and 7.6% sits with its ten largest clones. The CDR3 extends over 16 amino acids. V was clipped by 6 bases and J by 3 bases; unmatched bases: 8. Germline loops: CDR1 MDHEN, CDR2 SYDVKM. MY09/MY11 PCR detected cervical HPV DNA; dot-blot assigned genotypes.

Sequencing was done on a sample of blood buffy coat. The sequence was obtained from a woman between 18 and 75 years old with a cervical HPV16 infection that either progressed to CIN3+ or cleared (not recorded which). The chain recombines TRBV28 with TRBJ2-1; 10 nucleotides line up with TRBD2. Partial CDR3 DNA: TGTGCCAGCAGGAGAACAAGCGGGGGGGACTACAATGAG. This gives the protein CASRRTSGGDYNE. In full, the CDR3 reads CASRRTSGGDYNEQFF.